One sample yielded the 3 T cell receptor beta chains listed below, sequenced in a study of cytomegalovirus exposure and HLA in healthy donors. Primers included in the PCR were 60 Vbeta and 13 Jbeta primers. Profiling relied on immunoSEQ multiplex PCR, and the TCRdb table lists in-frame clones only, not all of them. Recorded for this sample: approximately 140,000 clones. The sample taken for sequencing was PBMCs. The receptors derive from a woman aged 50 to 65 in good health and CMV-seronegative.

The chain joins TRBV19 to TRBJ2-1; 10 nucleotides match TRBD2. The length of the CDR3 is 15 residues. The germline V gene encodes CDR1 LNHDA and CDR2 SQIVND (reference sequence). V shed 7 bases, J shed 0 bases, and the junction held 3 bases outside the gene matches. The CDR3 DNA sequence: TGTGCCAGTACCGCTAGCGGGAGCTCCTACAATGAGCAGTTCTTC. Translated, it gives CASTASGSSYNEQFF.

The genes are TRBV6-5 and TRBJ2-6; D perhaps matches TRBD1 (6 bases). CDR1 MNHEY and CDR2 SVGAGI come from the germline V gene. This CDR3 contains 16 residues. Trimming took off 0 bases at V and 2 bases at J, with 8 bases between the two ends. The CDR3 DNA sequence: TGTGCCAGCAGTTACTCGGGGGCTCCTGGGGCCAACGTCCTGACTTTC. Amino acids: CASSYSGAPGANVLTF.

The chain employs TRBV13 and TRBJ2-7; the D gene is possibly TRBD1 (5 bases). This CDR3 spans 13 amino acids. With 4 bases removed from V and 4 bases from J, the gap between germline ends came to 11 bases. The germline CDR1 and CDR2 sequences are PRHDT and FYEKMQ (reference sequence). CDR3 loop: CASSSGRQYEQYF. The CDR3 region has the DNA TGTGCCAGCAGCTCCGGCCGACAGTACGAGCAGTACTTC.